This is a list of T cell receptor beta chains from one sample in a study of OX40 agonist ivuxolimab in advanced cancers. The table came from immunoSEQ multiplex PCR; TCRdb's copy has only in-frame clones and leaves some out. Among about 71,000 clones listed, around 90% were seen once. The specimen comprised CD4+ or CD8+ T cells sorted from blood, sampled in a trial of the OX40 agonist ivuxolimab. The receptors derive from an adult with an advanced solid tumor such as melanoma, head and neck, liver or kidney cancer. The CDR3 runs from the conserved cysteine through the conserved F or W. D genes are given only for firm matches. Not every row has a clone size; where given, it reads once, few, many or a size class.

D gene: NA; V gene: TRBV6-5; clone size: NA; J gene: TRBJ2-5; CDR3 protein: CASSYARDLPETQYF; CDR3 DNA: TGTGCCAGCAGTTACGCCCGGGACCTCCCAGAGACCCAGTACTTC
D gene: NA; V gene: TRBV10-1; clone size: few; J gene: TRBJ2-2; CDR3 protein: CASSSRQGTTGELFF; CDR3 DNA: TGCGCCAGCAGTTCTCGGCAGGGGACCACCGGGGAGCTGTTTTTT
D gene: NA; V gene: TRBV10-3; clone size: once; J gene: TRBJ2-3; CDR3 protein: CAINEGGMGTDTQYF; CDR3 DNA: TGTGCCATCAATGAAGGAGGGATGGGGACAGATACGCAGTATTTT
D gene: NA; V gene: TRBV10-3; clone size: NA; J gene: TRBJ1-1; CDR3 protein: CATRTDNTEAFF; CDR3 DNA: TGTGCCACCCGGACAGACAACACTGAAGCTTTCTTT
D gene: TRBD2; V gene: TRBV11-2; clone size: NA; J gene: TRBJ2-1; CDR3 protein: CASSLGTSGIYNEQFF; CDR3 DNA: TGTGCCAGCAGCTTAGGGACTAGCGGGATATACAATGAGCAGTTCTTC
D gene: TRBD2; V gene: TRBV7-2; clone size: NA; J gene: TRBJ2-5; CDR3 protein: CASSLGIAGGPGETQYF; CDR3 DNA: TGTGCCAGCAGCTTAGGAATAGCGGGAGGGCCAGGGGAGACCCAGTACTTC
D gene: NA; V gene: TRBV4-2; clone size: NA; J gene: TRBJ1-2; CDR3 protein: CASSQDLAIVNYGYTF; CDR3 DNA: TGTGCCAGCAGCCAAGATCTAGCAATAGTAAACTATGGCTACACCTTC
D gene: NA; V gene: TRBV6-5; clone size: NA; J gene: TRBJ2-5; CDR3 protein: CASSYSSGEETQYF; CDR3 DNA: TGTGCCAGCAGTTACTCTAGCGGAGAAGAGACCCAGTACTTC
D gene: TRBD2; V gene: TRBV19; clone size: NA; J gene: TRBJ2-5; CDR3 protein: CASSPRTSGQETQYF; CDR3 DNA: TGTGCCAGTAGTCCTAGGACTAGCGGGCAAGAGACCCAGTACTTC
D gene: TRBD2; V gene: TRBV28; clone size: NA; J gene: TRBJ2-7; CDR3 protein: CASSSQLAGATYEQYF; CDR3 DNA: TGTGCCAGCAGTTCTCAACTAGCGGGGGCAACCTACGAGCAGTACTTC
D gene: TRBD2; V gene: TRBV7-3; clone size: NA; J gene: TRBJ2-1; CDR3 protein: CASTLGTSGSNEQFF; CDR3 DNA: TGTGCCAGCACCCTCGGGACTAGCGGGAGCAATGAGCAGTTCTTC
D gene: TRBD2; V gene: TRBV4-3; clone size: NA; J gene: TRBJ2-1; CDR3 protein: CASSQVELPGLESINEQFF; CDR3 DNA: TGCGCCAGCAGCCAAGTCGAGCTACCGGGACTAGAGTCTATCAATGAGCAGTTCTTC
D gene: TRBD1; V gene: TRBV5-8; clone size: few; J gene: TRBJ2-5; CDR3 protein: CASSGRDREDQETQYF; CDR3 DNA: TGTGCCAGCAGCGGAAGGGACAGGGAGGATCAAGAGACCCAGTACTTC
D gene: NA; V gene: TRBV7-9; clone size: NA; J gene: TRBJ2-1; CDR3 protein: CASSLFNEQFF; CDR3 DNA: TGTGCCAGCAGCTTGTTCAATGAGCAGTTCTTC
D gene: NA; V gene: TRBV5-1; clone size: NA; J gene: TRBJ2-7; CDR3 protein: CAGSTGYEQYF; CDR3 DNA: TGCGCCGGCAGCACTGGTTACGAGCAGTACTTC
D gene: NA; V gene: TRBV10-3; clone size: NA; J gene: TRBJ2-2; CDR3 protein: CAISVAGDTGELFF; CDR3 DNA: TGTGCCATCAGTGTGGCAGGGGACACCGGGGAGCTGTTTTTT
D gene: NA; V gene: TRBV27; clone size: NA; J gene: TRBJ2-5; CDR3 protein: CASSPGVRSEETQYF; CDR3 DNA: TGTGCCAGCTCCCCGGGAGTGCGTAGCGAGGAGACCCAGTACTTC
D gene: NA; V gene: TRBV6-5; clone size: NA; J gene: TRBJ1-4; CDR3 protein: CASSLWPHEKLFF; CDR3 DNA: TGTGCCAGCAGTCTTTGGCCCCATGAAAAACTGTTTTTT
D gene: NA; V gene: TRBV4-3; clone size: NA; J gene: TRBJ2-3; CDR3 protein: CASSRGGTDTQYF; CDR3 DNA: TGCGCCAGCAGCCGCGGGGGCACAGATACGCAGTATTTT
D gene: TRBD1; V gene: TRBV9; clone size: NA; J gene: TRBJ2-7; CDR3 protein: CASGTGTGTYEQYF; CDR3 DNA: TGTGCCAGCGGGACCGGGACAGGGACCTACGAGCAGTACTTC
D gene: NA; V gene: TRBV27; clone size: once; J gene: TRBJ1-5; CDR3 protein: CASSSAGLGQPQHF; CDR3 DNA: TGTGCCAGCAGTTCGGCAGGGTTAGGACAGCCCCAGCATTTT
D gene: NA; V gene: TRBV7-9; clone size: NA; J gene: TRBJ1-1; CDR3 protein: CASSPPLVLRTEAFF; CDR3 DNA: TGTGCCAGCAGCCCTCCCCTCGTCCTGAGAACTGAAGCTTTCTTT
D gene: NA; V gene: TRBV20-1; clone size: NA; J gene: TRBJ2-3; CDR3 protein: CSARDGVAQYF; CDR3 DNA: TGCAGTGCTAGAGATGGGGTTGCGCAGTATTTT
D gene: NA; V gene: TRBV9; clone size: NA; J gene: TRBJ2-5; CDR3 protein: CASSPWDDRETQYF; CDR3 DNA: TGTGCCAGCAGCCCTTGGGACGACAGGGAGACCCAGTACTTC
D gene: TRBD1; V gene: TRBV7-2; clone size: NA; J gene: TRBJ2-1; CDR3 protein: CASSLARTGDNEQFF; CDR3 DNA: TGTGCCAGCAGCTTAGCGCGGACAGGGGACAATGAGCAGTTCTTC
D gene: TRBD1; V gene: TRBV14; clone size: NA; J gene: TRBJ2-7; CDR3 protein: CASSPGTGAWIEQYF; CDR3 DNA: TGTGCCAGCAGCCCTGGGACAGGCGCCTGGATCGAGCAGTACTTC
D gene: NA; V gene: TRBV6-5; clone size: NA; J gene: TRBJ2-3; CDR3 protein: CASSYVSDTDTQYF; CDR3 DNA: TGTGCCAGCAGTTACGTTTCGGACACAGATACGCAGTATTTT
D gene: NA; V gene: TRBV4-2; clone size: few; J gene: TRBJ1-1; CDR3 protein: CASSQARQSNTEAFF; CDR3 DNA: TGTGCCAGCAGCCAAGCTCGACAGTCGAACACTGAAGCTTTCTTT
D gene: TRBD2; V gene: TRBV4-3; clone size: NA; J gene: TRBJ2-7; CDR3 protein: CASSQDRTSASYEQYF; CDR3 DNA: TGCGCCAGCAGCCAAGATAGGACTAGCGCCTCCTACGAGCAGTACTTC
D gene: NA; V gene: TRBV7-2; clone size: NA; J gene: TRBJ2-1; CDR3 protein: CASSLGGPRGYEQFF; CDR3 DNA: TGTGCCAGCAGCTTAGGAGGACCCAGGGGTTATGAGCAGTTCTTC
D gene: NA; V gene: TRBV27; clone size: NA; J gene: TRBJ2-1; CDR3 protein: CASSLSGGLHNEQFF; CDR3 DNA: TGTGCCAGCAGTTTATCGGGGGGACTTCACAATGAGCAGTTCTTC
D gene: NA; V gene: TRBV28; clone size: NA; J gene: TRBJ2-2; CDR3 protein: CASSLGASPGELFF; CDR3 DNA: TGTGCCAGCAGTTTAGGGGCAAGTCCCGGGGAGCTGTTTTTT
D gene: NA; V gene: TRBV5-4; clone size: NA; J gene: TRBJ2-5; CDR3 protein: CASSLGLETQYF; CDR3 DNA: TGTGCCAGCAGCTTGGGCCTAGAGACCCAGTACTTC
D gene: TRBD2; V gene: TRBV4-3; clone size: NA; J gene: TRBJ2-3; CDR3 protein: CASSQDSWPSGTSDTQYF; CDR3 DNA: TGCGCCAGCAGCCAAGATTCGTGGCCTAGCGGAACTTCAGATACGCAGTATTTT
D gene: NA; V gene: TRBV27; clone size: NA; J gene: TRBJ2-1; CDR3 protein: CASSLSPPTSGEQFF; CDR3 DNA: TGTGCCAGCAGTTTATCGCCACCTACTAGTGGTGAGCAGTTCTTC
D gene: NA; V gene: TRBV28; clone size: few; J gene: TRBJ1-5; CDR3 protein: CASSKGVQPQHF; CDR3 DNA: TGTGCCAGCAGTAAAGGGGTGCAGCCCCAGCATTTT
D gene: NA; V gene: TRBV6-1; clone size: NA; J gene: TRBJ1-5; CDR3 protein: CASSEHDTVGVMPQHF; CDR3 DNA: TGTGCCAGCAGTGAACACGACACAGTGGGGGTGATGCCCCAGCATTTT
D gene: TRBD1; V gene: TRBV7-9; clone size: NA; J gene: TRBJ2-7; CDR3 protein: CASSSGQADPYEQYF; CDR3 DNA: TGTGCCAGCAGCTCCGGACAGGCCGACCCCTACGAGCAGTACTTC
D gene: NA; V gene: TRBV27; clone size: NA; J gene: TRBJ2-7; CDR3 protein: CASSPPGGVSYEQYF; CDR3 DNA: TGTGCCAGCAGTCCACCCGGCGGGGTGTCCTACGAGCAGTACTTC
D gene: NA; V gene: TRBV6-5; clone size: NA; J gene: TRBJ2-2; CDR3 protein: CASSPKGPGELFF; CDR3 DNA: TGTGCCAGCAGCCCCAAAGGGCCCGGGGAGCTGTTTTTT
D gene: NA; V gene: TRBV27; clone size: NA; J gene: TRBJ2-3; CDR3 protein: CASSLRGSTDTQYF; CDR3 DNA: TGTGCCAGCAGTTTAAGGGGATCTACAGATACGCAGTATTTT